Given below is one TCR beta chain in context. This sample includes further DNA sequences coding for the same CDR3. These data belong to a study of blood T cell repertoires in COVID-19. Libraries were prepared by immunoSEQ multiplex PCR; TCRdb keeps only in-frame clonotypes and omits some of them. The table includes fewer than 600,000 clones, around 87% detected once. Trimming shortened V by 4 bases and J by 0 bases, and 7 bases separated the two germline ends. This CDR3 comprises 14 residues. The germline V gene has CDR1 KGHSH and CDR2 LQKENI. Allocation to cohorts depended on clinical history reported by the participants.

This chain joins TRBV18 and TRBJ1-5, with D uncertain. Source material: PBMCs or T cells enriched from blood (not recorded which). The receptor's source is a woman aged 40 to 49 who had recovered from COVID-19. The CDR3 loop is CASSQGVSNQPQHF. Here the CDR3 DNA reads TGTGCCAGCTCACAGGGAGTTAGCAATCAGCCCCAGCATTTT.